Below, 11 T cell receptor beta chains from the same sample are listed, as sequenced in a study of T cell responses to AZD1222 COVID-19 vaccine. Assay: immunoSEQ multiplex PCR; the TCRdb copy retains only in-frame clones and omits some. Among roughly 150,000 clones listed, approximately 90% were seen once. The starting material was peripheral blood, obtained 28 days after the second AZD1222 dose. These receptors originate from an adult who received the AZD1222 COVID-19 vaccine.

The chain is built from TRBV7-6 and TRBJ1-4; 7 positions match TRBD1. J lost 10 bases, V lost 0 bases, and 11 bases had no gene match. Germline V gene sequence: CDR1 SGHVS, CDR2 FNYEAQ. The CDR3 extends over 16 amino acids. CDR3 residues: CASSLAPGQTTIKLFF. In nucleotides, the CDR3 is TGTGCCAGCAGCTTAGCCCCGGGACAGACGACGATAAAACTGTTTTTT.

V usage is TRBV19 and J usage is TRBJ1-3; tentative D call: TRBD1 (6 bases). CDR3 length: 16 amino acids. V lost 5 bases and J 0 bases, leaving 14 bases between the germline ends. Germline CDR1 reads LNHDA; CDR2 reads SQIVND (reference sequence). The CDR3 DNA reads as TGTGCCAGTAGTGTCTACAGGGATAGCTCTGGAAACACCATATATTTT. This codes for CASSVYRDSSGNTIYF.

The CDR3 DNA reads as TGTGCAAGTCGCCCCCGGGGGGGTTCATCTTCCTACAATGAGCAGTTCTTC. Protein: CASRPRGGSSSYNEQFF. The chain recombines TRBV12-2 with TRBJ2-1; the table assigns TRBD2, which was not confirmed against the DNA. TRBV12-2 is recorded as a pseudogene. The CDR3 contains 17 residues.

The chain links TRBV5-4 to TRBJ1-2; TRBD1 agrees at 8 bases. CDR3 size: 14 residues. Germline loops: CDR1 SGHNT, CDR2 YYREEE (reference sequence). V lost 0 bases and J lost 6; bases outside the gene matches: 4. In DNA form, the CDR3 reads TGTGCCAGCAGCTTGGTAGGGACAGGAAATGGCTACACCTTC. Amino acid sequence: CASSLVGTGNGYTF.

The table lists this clone with a few counts. V and J are TRBV3-1 (or the pseudogene TRBV3-2) and TRBJ1-4; D unresolved. This CDR3 spans 14 amino acids. The germline CDR1 and CDR2 sequences are LGHDT and YNNKEL (reference sequence). V lost 2 bases to trimming and J lost 5 bases, with 9 bases between them. CDR3 loop: CASSQSTANEKLFF. In DNA, the CDR3 is TGTGCCAGCAGCCAATCCACGGCAAATGAAAAACTGTTTTTT.

This clone was observed once. The rearrangement joins TRBV12-3 or TRBV12-4 to TRBJ1-3; no clear D gene. The CDR3 loop spans 11 amino acids. V lost 5 bases to trimming and J lost 4 bases, with 3 bases between them. The CDR3 DNA is TGTGCCAGCAGTCAAGGAAACACCATATATTTT. Translation gives CASSQGNTIYF.

The chain has TRBV11-2 and TRBJ2-7; D might be TRBD1 or TRBD2, each matching 5 bases. With 4 bases removed from V and 2 bases from J, the gap between germline ends came to 15 bases. There are 15 residues in the CDR3. Germline V gives CDR1 SGHAT, CDR2 FQNNGV. CDR3 coding DNA: TGTGCCAGCAGCTCTCCTGGGACGGTGACCTACGAGCAGTACTTC. It is translated as CASSSPGTVTYEQYF.

This chain connects TRBV4-2 to TRBJ2-7, with 12 nucleotides matching TRBD1. There are 18 residues in the CDR3. The trim removed 4 bases at V and 2 bases at J, leaving 12 bases unmatched. Per germline, CDR1 LGHNA and CDR2 YNFKEQ. DNA of the CDR3: TGTGCCAGCAGCCTAACCGGGACAGGGGGCCTCAGCCCCTACGAGCAGTACTTC. It is translated as CASSLTGTGGLSPYEQYF.

This clone has only a few counts. The chain carries TRBV7-9 and TRBJ2-7; perhaps TRBD1 as D (5 bases). CDR3 size: 14 residues. Germline CDR1 reads SEHNR; CDR2 reads FQNEAQ (reference sequence). The ends were cut back, 7 bases at V and 5 bases at J, with 18 bases in the middle. This CDR3 is CASIPRQGEDEQYF. Written as DNA, the CDR3 is TGTGCCAGCATCCCAAGGCAGGGTGAGGACGAGCAGTACTTC.

This chain uses TRBV18 with TRBJ1-2, with unresolved D. The CDR3 extends over 14 amino acids. Trimming shortened V by 2 bases and J by 3 bases, and 10 bases separated the two germline ends. The germline CDR1 and CDR2 sequences are KGHSH and LQKENI. CDR3 protein: CASSPTRGDYGYTF. CDR3 bases: TGTGCCAGCTCACCAACCCGGGGAGACTATGGCTACACCTTC.

The chain links TRBV7-6 to TRBJ2-2; D not certain. CDR1 and CDR2 (germline): SGHVS, FNYEAQ. Trimming removed 2 bases from V and 6 bases from J, with 7 bases in between. The CDR3 extends over 13 amino acids. This chain's CDR3 is CASSLNAPGELFF. Here the CDR3 DNA reads TGTGCCAGCAGCTTAAATGCCCCCGGGGAGCTGTTTTTT.